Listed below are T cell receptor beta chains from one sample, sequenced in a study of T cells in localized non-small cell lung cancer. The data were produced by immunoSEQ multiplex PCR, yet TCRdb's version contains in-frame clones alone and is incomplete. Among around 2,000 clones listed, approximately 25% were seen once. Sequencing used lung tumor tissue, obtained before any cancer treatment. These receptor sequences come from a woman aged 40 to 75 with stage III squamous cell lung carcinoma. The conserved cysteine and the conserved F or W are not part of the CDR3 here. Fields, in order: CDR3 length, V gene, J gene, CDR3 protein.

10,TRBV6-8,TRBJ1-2,ASRDSTGGYT
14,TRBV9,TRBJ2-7,ASSVDHRAPTYEQY
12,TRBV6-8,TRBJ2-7,ASSRVGGLYEQY
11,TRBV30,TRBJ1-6,AWSPGSNSPLH
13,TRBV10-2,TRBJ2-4,ASSDVGLAKNIQY
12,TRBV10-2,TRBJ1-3,ASSDGGSGNTIY
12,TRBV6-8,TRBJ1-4,ASSYVEKIKKLF
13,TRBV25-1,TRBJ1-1,ASSPRSQRNTEAF